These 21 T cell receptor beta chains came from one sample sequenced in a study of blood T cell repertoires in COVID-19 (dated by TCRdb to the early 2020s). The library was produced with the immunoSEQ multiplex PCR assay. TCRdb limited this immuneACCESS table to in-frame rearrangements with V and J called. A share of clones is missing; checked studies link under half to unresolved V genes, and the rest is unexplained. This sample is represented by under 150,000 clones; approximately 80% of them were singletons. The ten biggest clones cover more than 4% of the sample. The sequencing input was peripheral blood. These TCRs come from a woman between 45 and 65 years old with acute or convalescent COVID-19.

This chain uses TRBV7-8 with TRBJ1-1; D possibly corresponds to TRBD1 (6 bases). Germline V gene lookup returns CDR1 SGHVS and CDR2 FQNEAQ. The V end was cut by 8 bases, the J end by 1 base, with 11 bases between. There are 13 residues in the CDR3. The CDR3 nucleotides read TGTGCCAGCCGGGGACAACCGAACACTGAAGCTTTCTTT. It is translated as CASRGQPNTEAFF.

The CDR3 bases are TGTGCCAGCAGTTACCCTAACCCCGTTCGACAGGGGGTGAACACCGGGGAGCTGTTTTTT. Protein sequence: CASSYPNPVRQGVNTGELFF. The rearrangement links TRBV6-2 or TRBV6-3 to TRBJ2-2, with 9 bases lining up with TRBD1. CDR1 MNHEY and CDR2 SVGEGT come from the germline V gene. V trimming: 2 bases; J trimming: 1 base; junction bases outside the gene matches: 14. CDR3 length: 20 residues.

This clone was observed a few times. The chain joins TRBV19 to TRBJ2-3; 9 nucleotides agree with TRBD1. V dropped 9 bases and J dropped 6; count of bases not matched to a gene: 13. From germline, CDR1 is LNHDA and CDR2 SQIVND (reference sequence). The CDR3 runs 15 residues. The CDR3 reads CASASTGGGLDTQYF. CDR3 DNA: TGTGCCAGCGCTTCGACAGGGGGAGGATTGGATACGCAGTATTTT.

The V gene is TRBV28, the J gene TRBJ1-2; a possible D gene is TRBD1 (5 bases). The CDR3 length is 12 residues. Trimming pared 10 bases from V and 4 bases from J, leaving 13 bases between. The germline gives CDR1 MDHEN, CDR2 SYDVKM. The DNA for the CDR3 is TGTGCCACTCGATCCCAGGGCTATGGCTACACCTTC. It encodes CATRSQGYGYTF.

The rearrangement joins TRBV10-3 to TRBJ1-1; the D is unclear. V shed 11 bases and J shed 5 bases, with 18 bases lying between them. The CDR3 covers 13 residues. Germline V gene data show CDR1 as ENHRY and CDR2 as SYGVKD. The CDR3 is CAYGSSPETEAFF. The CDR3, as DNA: TGTGCCTATGGGAGCTCCCCGGAGACTGAAGCTTTCTTT.

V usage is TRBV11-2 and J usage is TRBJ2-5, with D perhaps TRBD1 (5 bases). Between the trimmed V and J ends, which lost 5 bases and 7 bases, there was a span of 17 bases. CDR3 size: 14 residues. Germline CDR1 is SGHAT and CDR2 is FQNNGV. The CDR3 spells CASSRETVMGTQYF. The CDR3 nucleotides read TGTGCCAGCAGCCGAGAGACAGTCATGGGGACCCAGTACTTC.

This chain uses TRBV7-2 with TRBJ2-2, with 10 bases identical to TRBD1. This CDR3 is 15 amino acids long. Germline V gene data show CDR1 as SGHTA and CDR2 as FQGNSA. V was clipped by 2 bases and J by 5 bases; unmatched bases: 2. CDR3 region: CASSLTGQGTGELFF. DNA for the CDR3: TGTGCCAGCAGCTTAACGGGACAGGGGACCGGGGAGCTGTTTTTT.

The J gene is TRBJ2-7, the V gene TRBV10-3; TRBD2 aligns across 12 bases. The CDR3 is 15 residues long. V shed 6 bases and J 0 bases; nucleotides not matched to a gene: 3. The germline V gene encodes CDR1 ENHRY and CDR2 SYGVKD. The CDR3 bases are TGTGCCATCAGCACGACTAGCGGGGGCTCCTACGAGCAGTACTTC. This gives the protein CAISTTSGGSYEQYF.

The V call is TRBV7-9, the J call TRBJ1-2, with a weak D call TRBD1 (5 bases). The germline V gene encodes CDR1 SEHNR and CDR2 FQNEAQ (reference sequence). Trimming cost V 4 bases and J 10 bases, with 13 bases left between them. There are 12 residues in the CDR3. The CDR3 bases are TGTGCCAGCAGCTCCAAGGACACCTTCTACACCTTC. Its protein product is CASSSKDTFYTF. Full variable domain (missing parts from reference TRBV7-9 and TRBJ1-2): DTGVSQNPRHKITKRGQNVTFRCDPISEHNRLYWYRQTLGQGPEFLTYFQNEAQLEKSRLLSDRFSAERPKGSFSTLEIQRTEQGDSAMYLCASSSKDTFYTFGSGTRLTVV.

DNA for the CDR3: TGTGCCAGCAGTTACTCCCTAGCGGGGTCCCGCAATGAGCAGTTCTTC. Encoded protein: CASSYSLAGSRNEQFF. The chain carries TRBV6-5 and TRBJ2-1; 9 nucleotides match TRBD2. The CDR3 covers 16 residues. Germline trimming cut 0 bases from V and 6 bases from J; bases unmatched to any gene: 6. Germline V lookup: CDR1 MNHEY, CDR2 SVGAGI.

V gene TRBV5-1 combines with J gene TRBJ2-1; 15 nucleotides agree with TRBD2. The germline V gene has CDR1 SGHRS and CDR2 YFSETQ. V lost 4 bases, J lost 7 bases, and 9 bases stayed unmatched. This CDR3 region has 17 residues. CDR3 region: CASSPGLAGGGGNEQFF. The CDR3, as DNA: TGCGCCAGCAGCCCCGGACTAGCGGGGGGGGGCGGGAATGAGCAGTTCTTC.

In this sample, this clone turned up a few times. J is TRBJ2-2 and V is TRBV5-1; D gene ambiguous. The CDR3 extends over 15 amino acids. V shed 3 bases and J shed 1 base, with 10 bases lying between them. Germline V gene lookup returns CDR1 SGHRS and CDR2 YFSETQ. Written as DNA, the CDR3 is TGCGCCAGCAGCTACCAGACACAGAACACCGGGGAGCTGTTTTTT. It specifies CASSYQTQNTGELFF. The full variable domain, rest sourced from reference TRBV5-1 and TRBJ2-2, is KAGVTQTPRYLIKTRGQQVTLSCSPISGHRSVSWYQQTPGQGLQFLFEYFSETQRNKGNFPGRFSGRQFSNSRSEMNVSTLELGDSALYLCASSYQTQNTGELFFGEGSRLTVL.

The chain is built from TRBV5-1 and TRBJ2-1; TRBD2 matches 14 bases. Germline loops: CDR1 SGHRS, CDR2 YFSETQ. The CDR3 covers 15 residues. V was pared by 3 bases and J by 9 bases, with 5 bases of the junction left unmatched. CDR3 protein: CASSSGGLAGGEQFF. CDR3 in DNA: TGCGCCAGCAGCTCCGGCGGACTAGCGGGGGGTGAGCAGTTCTTC. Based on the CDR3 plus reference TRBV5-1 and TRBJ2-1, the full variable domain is KAGVTQTPRYLIKTRGQQVTLSCSPISGHRSVSWYQQTPGQGLQFLFEYFSETQRNKGNFPGRFSGRQFSNSRSEMNVSTLELGDSALYLCASSSGGLAGGEQFFGPGTRLTVL.

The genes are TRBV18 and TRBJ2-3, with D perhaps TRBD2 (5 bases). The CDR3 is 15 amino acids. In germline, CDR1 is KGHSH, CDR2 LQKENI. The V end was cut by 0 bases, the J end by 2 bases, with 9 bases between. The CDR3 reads CASSPPSEYTDTQYF. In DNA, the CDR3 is TGTGCCAGCTCACCACCTAGCGAGTACACAGATACGCAGTATTTT.

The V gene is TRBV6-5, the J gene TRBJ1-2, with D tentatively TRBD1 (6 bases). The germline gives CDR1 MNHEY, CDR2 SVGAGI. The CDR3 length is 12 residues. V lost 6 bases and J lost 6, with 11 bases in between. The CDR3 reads CASRIQGDGYTF. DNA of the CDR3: TGTGCCAGCAGGATACAGGGTGATGGCTACACCTTC.

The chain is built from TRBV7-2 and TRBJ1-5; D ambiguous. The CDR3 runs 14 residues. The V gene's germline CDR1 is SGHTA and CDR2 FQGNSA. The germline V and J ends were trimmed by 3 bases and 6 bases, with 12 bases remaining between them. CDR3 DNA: TGTGCCAGCAGCTTCGCCGGAGGAGCTCAGCCCCAGCATTTT. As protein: CASSFAGGAQPQHF.

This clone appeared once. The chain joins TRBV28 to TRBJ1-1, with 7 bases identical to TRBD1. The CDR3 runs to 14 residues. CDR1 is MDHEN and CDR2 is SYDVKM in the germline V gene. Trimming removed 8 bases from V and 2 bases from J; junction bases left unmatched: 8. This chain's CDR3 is CASRRGGSNTEAFF. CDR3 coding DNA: TGTGCCAGCCGGCGAGGGGGCTCAAACACTGAAGCTTTCTTT.

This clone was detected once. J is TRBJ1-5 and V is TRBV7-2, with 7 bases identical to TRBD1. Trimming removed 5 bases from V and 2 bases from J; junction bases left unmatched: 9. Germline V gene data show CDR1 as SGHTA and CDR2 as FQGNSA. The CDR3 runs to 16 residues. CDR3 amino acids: CASSPRGGAGNQPQHF. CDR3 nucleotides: TGTGCCAGCAGCCCCAGAGGGGGCGCGGGCAATCAGCCCCAGCATTTT.

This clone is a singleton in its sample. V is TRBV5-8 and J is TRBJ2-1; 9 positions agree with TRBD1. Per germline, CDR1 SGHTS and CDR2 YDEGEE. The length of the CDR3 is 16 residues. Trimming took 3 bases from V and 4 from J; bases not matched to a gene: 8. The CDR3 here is CASSYNFGTGYNEQFF. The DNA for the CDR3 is TGTGCCAGCAGCTACAACTTCGGGACAGGGTACAATGAGCAGTTCTTC.

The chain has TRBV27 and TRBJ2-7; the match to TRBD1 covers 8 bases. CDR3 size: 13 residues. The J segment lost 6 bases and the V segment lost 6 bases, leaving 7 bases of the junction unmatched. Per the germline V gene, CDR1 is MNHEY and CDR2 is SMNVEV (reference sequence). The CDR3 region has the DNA TGTGCCAGCAGGACAGGGGATTCTCGCGAGCAGTACTTC. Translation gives CASRTGDSREQYF.

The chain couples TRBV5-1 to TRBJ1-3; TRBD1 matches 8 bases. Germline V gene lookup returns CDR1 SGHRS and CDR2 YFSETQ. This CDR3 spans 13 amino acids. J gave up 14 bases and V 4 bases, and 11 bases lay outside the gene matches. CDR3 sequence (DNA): TGCGCCAGCAGCATGAGAGGACAGGGAGGATTATATTTT. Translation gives CASSMRGQGGLYF.